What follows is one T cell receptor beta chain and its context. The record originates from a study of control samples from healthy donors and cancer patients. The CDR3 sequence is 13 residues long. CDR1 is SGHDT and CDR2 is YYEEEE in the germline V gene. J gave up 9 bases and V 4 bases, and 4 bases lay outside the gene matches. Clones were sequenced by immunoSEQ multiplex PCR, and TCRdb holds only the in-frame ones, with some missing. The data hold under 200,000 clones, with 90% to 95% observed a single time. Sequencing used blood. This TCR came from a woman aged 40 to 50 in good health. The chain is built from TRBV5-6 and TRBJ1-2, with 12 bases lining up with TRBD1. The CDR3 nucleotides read TGTGCCAGCAGCGTAGGGACAGGGGGCCGCTACACCTTC. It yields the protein CASSVGTGGRYTF.